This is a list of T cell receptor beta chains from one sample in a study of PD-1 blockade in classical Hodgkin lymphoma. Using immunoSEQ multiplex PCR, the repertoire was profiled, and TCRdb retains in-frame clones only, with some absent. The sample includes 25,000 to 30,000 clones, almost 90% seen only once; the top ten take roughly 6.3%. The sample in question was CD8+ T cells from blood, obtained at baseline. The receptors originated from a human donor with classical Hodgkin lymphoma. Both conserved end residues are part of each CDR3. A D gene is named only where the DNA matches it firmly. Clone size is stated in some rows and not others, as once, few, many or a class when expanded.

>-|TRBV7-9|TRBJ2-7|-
TGTGCCAGCACCCCGCGAGGCGGGTCCTACGAGCAGTACTTC
CASTPRGGSYEQYF
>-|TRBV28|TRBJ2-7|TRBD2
TGTGCCAGCCAAAAGCGGGAGGGCCGCTACGAGCAGTACTTC
CASQKREGRYEQYF
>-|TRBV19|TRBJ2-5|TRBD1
TGTGCCAGTAGTAGTTTGACAGGGCACTCAACGCAAGAGACCCAGTACTTC
CASSSLTGHSTQETQYF
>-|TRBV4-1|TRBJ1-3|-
TGCGCCAGCAGCCAAGAATGGACTGGAAACACCATATATTTT
CASSQEWTGNTIYF
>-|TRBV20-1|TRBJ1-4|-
TGCAGTGCTAGAGATTTAAGGAAACTGTTTTTT
CSARDLRKLFF
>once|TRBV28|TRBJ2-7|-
TGTGCCAGCATCGGGCTCTCTCCGTACTACGAGCAGTACTTC
CASIGLSPYYEQYF
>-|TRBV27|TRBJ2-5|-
TGTGCCAGCAGTTACGAGACCAACCCGGGTGTGTTAGAGACCCAGTACTTC
CASSYETNPGVLETQYF
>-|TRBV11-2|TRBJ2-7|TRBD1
TGTGCCAGCAGCTTAGATTGGACAGGGGGCTACGAGCAGTACTTC
CASSLDWTGGYEQYF
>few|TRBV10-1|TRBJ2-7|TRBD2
TGCGCCAGCAGTCCGGGACTAGTTTACGAGCAGTACTTC
CASSPGLVYEQYF
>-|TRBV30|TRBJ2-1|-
TGTGCCTGGAGTGTAAGGGGGTACCACAATGAGCAGTTCTTC
CAWSVRGYHNEQFF
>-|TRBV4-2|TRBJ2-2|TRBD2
TGTGCCAGCAGCCGTCACCCAGCGGGAGGGTCGCCCGGGGAGCTGTTTTTT
CASSRHPAGGSPGELFF
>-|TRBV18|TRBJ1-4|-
TGTGCCAGCTCACCCTCGGGGATCACAACTAATGAAAAACTGTTTTTT
CASSPSGITTNEKLFF
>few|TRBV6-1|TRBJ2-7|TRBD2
TGTGCCAGCAGTAGCGGGAGGACCCCTTACGAGCAGTACTTC
CASSSGRTPYEQYF
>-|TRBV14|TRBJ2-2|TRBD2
TGTGCCAGCAGCCAAGTTGCGGGGGATAGGGAGGCCACGAACGGGGAGCTGTTTTTT
CASSQVAGDREATNGELFF
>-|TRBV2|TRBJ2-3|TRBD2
TGTGCCAGCAGTCCGGGGGACTATCCTCCGCAGTATTTT
CASSPGDYPPQYF
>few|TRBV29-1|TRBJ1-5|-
TGCAGCGTTTTTGTAGATAGCAATCAGCCCCAGCATTTT
CSVFVDSNQPQHF
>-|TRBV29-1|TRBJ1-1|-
TGCAGCGTTATTCGGGGAGTGGGCCTTAACACTGAAGCTTTCTTT
CSVIRGVGLNTEAFF
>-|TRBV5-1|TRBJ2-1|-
TGCGCCAGCAGCTTGGGTGGGGAGCAGTTCTTC
CASSLGGEQFF
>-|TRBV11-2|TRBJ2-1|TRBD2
TGTGCCAGCAGCTTCCCCGGGACTAGCGGGAGTCTCAATGAGCAGTTCTTC
CASSFPGTSGSLNEQFF
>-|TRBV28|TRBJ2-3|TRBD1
TGTGCCAGCAGTTTATCACTAGGAGGGACAGGGCACACAGATACGCAGTATTTT
CASSLSLGGTGHTDTQYF
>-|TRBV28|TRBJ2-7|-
TGTGCCAGCAGCTCTAGCTCCTACGAGCAGTACTTC
CASSSSSYEQYF
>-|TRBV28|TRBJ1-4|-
TGTGCCAGCAGTTTCATAAATGGTGAAAAACTGTTTTTT
CASSFINGEKLFF
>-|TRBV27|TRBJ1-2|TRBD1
TGTGCCAGCAGTTTTGGAGGGGGCGAGGACGGCTACACCTTC
CASSFGGGEDGYTF
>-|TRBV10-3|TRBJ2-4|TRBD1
TGTGCCATCGGGCAGGGGGAAAACATTCAGTACTTC
CAIGQGENIQYF
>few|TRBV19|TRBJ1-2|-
TGTGCCAGTAGTCTCGGGGCTCGCCGAGCCTACTATGGCTACACCTTC
CASSLGARRAYYGYTF
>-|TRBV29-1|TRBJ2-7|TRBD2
TGCAGCGTAATAGCGGGAGTTTGGTACGAGCAGTACTTC
CSVIAGVWYEQYF
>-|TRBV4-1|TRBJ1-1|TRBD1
TGCGCCAGCAGCCATCCTAGGACAGGGGGCACGAACACTGAAGCTTTCTTT
CASSHPRTGGTNTEAFF
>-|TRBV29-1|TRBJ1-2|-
TGCAGCGTCGACCTCGGGGGCAGGGGCTACACCTTC
CSVDLGGRGYTF
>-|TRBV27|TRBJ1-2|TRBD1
TGTGCCAGCAGTGCGGGACAGTTCTATGGCTACACCTTC
CASSAGQFYGYTF
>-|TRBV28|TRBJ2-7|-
TGTGCCAGCAGTTTAGGGCAGGGAATACGCGAGCAGTACTTC
CASSLGQGIREQYF
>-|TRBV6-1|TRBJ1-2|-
TGTGCCAGCACCAAGTTAGGGTATAACTATGGCTACACCTTC
CASTKLGYNYGYTF
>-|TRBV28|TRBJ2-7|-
TGTGCCAGCAGTTCTGTAGGGTCCGAGCAGTACTTC
CASSSVGSEQYF
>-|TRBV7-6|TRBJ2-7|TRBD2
TGTGCCAGCAGCCCCCCGGTTGCGGGAGACAGCTACGAGCAGTACTTC
CASSPPVAGDSYEQYF
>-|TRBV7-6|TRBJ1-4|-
TGTGCCAGCAGCTTAGGAACTAATGAAAAACTGTTTTTT
CASSLGTNEKLFF
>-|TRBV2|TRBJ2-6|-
TGTGCCAGCAACTCCCGCCGGCAGGTGGTACTCTCTGGGGCCAACGTCCTGACTTTC
CASNSRRQVVLSGANVLTF
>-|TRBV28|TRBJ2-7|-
TGTGCCAGCAGTCCCACCCAGCGGAGAGATTACGAGCAGTACTTC
CASSPTQRRDYEQYF